The 8 T cell receptor beta chains below all came from one sample that was sequenced in a study of graft-versus-host responses after intestinal transplantation (dated by TCRdb to the early 2020s). Library preparation used the immunoSEQ multiplex PCR assay. Imported from immuneACCESS, the table was reduced by TCRdb to in-frame sequences with V and J called. These copies leave out some clones; in studies compared against another copy, an unresolved V gene accounts for under half, and the cause of the remainder is not known. The sample records 85,000 to 100,000 clones, about 93% of which are singletons. Together, the top ten hold roughly 2% of the sample. Their cognate antigens are unknown. The sample's time point, from its label and the paper: cells obtained before transplantation from donor or recipient. The sequencing used unstimulated CD8+ T cells sorted from spleen or lymph node cells, collected before intestinal transplant. The receptors here all came from a human donor who received an intestinal transplant.

The rearrangement joins TRBV21-1 to TRBJ2-7; TRBD1, the table's D call, was not compared with the DNA. TRBV21-1 is a pseudogene segment. This CDR3 comprises 15 residues. DNA of the CDR3: TGTGCCATCCTTTCGCGGGACAGGGGAGAATGCGAGCAGTACTTC. Protein sequence: CAILSRDRGECEQYF.

The genes are TRBV7-9 and TRBJ2-7, with D maybe TRBD2 (7 bases). The germline V gene encodes CDR1 SEHNR and CDR2 FQNEAQ (reference sequence). The CDR3 has 13 residues. The V and J ends lost 5 bases and 4 bases respectively, with 12 bases between them. In nucleotides, the CDR3 is TGTGCCAGCAGCCCCGAGGGGGGGTACGAGCAGTACTTC. Protein: CASSPEGGYEQYF.

The chain employs TRBV11-3 and TRBJ2-2; no reliable D call. The V end lost 5 bases, the J end lost 4 bases, and 14 bases lay between the germline ends. Germline V gene sequence: CDR1 SGHNT, CDR2 YENEEA. This CDR3 has 15 residues. Here the CDR3 reads CASSPPGGSTGELFF. In nucleotides, the CDR3 is TGTGCCAGCAGCCCCCCGGGTGGATCCACCGGGGAGCTGTTTTTT.

The chain links TRBV20-1 to TRBJ2-7; the D is unclear. The V gene lost 3 bases and the J gene lost 1 base, with 4 bases spanning the gap. CDR1 DFQATT and CDR2 SNEGSKA come from the germline V gene (reference sequence). This CDR3 is 11 amino acids long. The CDR3 DNA follows: TGCAGTGCTAGGGAGTCCTACGAGCAGTACTTC. Protein sequence: CSARESYEQYF.

The chain employs TRBV7-2 and TRBJ2-7; the match to TRBD1 covers 11 bases. V lost 1 base, J lost 0 bases, and 8 bases stayed unmatched. CDR1 SGHTA and CDR2 FQGNSA come from the germline V gene. This CDR3 comprises 18 residues. This CDR3 reads CASSLVEPGQGGSYEQYF. CDR3 in DNA: TGTGCCAGCAGCTTAGTAGAACCGGGACAGGGGGGCTCCTACGAGCAGTACTTC.

The chain combines TRBV30 with TRBJ1-5; D is unresolved. CDR3 length equals 13 residues. The V end lost 3 bases, the J end lost 0 bases, and 6 bases lay between the germline ends. Germline values: CDR1 GTSNPN, CDR2 SVGIG (reference sequence). This CDR3 reads CAWSPGSNQPQHF. The CDR3 nucleotides read TGTGCCTGGAGCCCAGGTAGCAATCAGCCCCAGCATTTT. The whole variable domain, remainder taken from reference TRBV30 and TRBJ1-5, is SQTIHQWPATLVQPVGSPLSLECTVEGTSNPNLYWYRQAAGRGLQLLFYSVGIGQISSEVPQNLSASRPQDRQFILSSKKLLLSDSGFYLCAWSPGSNQPQHFGDGTRLSIL.

This sequence joins TRBV27 and TRBJ2-3; D is perhaps TRBD1 (5 bases). This CDR3 region has 15 residues. V was cut by 2 bases and J by 6 bases, with 15 bases left in between. Germline-derived CDR1 and CDR2 are MNHEY and SMNVEV (reference sequence). CDR3 DNA: TGTGCCAGCAGTTTAGGGGCCCCCCGCAGGGATACGCAGTATTTT. This sequence encodes CASSLGAPRRDTQYF.

Only a few counts were recorded for this clone. CDR3 region: CASSGEGRANTEAFF. In DNA form, the CDR3 reads TGTGCCAGCAGCGGGGAGGGACGGGCGAACACTGAAGCTTTCTTT. The rearrangement links TRBV9 to TRBJ1-1; D is possibly TRBD1 (5 bases). CDR3 length: 15 residues. Trimming took off 3 bases at V and 1 base at J, with 13 bases between the two ends. Germline loops: CDR1 SGDLS, CDR2 YYNGEE.